Each of the 23 T cell receptor beta chains below was sequenced from the same sample in a study of CD8+ T cells in alopecia areata. The sequencing template was cDNA reverse transcribed from extracted RNA. The protocol was immunoSEQ multiplex PCR, while the TCRdb copy is restricted to in-frame clones and leaves out a portion. The table records some 170,000 clones, 67% of them present only once. This specimen consisted of CD8+ T cells sorted from blood, obtained at week 0. The source of these receptors is a human donor with alopecia areata.

The V and J genes are TRBV5-6 and TRBJ2-3; 8 bases are shared with TRBD2. Per the germline V gene, CDR1 is SGHDT and CDR2 is YYEEEE. The V gene end was trimmed by 4 bases and the J gene end by 4 bases; junction bases not matched to a gene: 5. This CDR3 has 14 residues. The CDR3 sequence: CASSGLAYPDTQYF. In DNA form, the CDR3 reads TGTGCCAGCAGCGGACTAGCCTACCCAGATACGCAGTATTTT.

Only one count was recorded for this clone. The chain is built from TRBV15 and TRBJ1-1; D ambiguous. Trimming cost V 0 bases and J 1 base, with 12 bases left between them. Germline assignment: CDR1 LNHNV and CDR2 YYDKDF (reference sequence). This CDR3 is built from 16 residues. The CDR3, as DNA: TGTGCCACCAGCAGAGATCTGCAAGGGAAGAACACTGAAGCTTTCTTT. This translates into CATSRDLQGKNTEAFF.

This chain uses TRBV9 with TRBJ1-5, with 7 bases identical to TRBD1. V was pared by 0 bases and J by 7 bases, with 4 bases of the junction left unmatched. In germline, CDR1 is SGDLS, CDR2 YYNGEE. The CDR3 covers 14 residues. The CDR3 here is CASSVGQGEQPQHF. The DNA of the CDR3 is TGTGCCAGCAGCGTAGGTCAGGGGGAACAGCCCCAGCATTTT.

This chain connects TRBV27 to TRBJ2-1; no clear D gene. This CDR3 is built from 14 residues. Germline loops: CDR1 MNHEY, CDR2 SMNVEV (reference sequence). Trimming cost V 6 bases and J 4 bases, with 13 bases left between them. The CDR3 reads CASSPQQPYNEQFF. The CDR3 DNA reads as TGTGCCAGCAGCCCCCAACAGCCATACAATGAGCAGTTCTTC.

The V and J genes are TRBV9 and TRBJ2-1; D ambiguous. Germline loops: CDR1 SGDLS, CDR2 YYNGEE. Trimming took off 6 bases at V and 5 bases at J, with 3 bases between the two ends. The CDR3 consists of 10 residues. CDR3 bases: TGTGCCAGCAACGACAATGAGCAGTTCTTC. Its protein is CASNDNEQFF.

V and J are TRBV18 and TRBJ1-5; D is perhaps TRBD1 (5 bases). This CDR3 is 16 amino acids long. V was pared by 2 bases and J by 2 bases, with 13 bases between. The germline V gene has CDR1 KGHSH and CDR2 LQKENI. The CDR3 DNA follows: TGTGCCAGCTCACCAAGTAGGGGAAGGGGCAATCAGCCCCAGCATTTT. It specifies CASSPSRGRGNQPQHF.

This clone was counted a few times. V and J are TRBV11-2 and TRBJ2-2; D call uncertain. Germline-derived CDR1 and CDR2 are SGHAT and FQNNGV. The length of the CDR3 is 11 residues. Trimming took 3 bases from V and 6 from J, leaving 2 bases between them. CDR3 DNA: TGTGCCAGCAGCTTTCCCGGGGAGCTGTTTTTT. It codes for CASSFPGELFF.

This clone was detected a few times. Here the CDR3 omits its conserved ending phenylalanine or tryptophan, so a read error is the likely source. The J gene is TRBJ2-3, the V gene TRBV13; D is unresolved. Between the trimmed V and J ends, which lost 0 bases and 6 bases, there was a span of 16 bases. The CDR3 totals 16 residues. The germline CDR1 and CDR2 sequences are PRHDT and FYEKMQ (reference sequence). CDR3 amino acids: CASSLGLIPVADTQYL. For the CDR3, the DNA is TGTGCCAGCAGCTTAGGCCTAATACCGGTCGCGGATACGCAGTATCTT.

The rearrangement joins TRBV11-2 to TRBJ2-5; no clear D. This CDR3 region has 12 residues. Trimming left V 0 bases short and J 6 bases short, with 5 bases between. Germline assignment: CDR1 SGHAT and CDR2 FQNNGV. The CDR3 is CASSLEAQTQYF. The CDR3 coding sequence is TGTGCCAGCAGCTTAGAGGCGCAGACCCAGTACTTC.

This chain connects TRBV11-2 to TRBJ2-7; 8 bases fit TRBD1. The CDR3 spans 15 residues. The V gene's germline CDR1 is SGHAT and CDR2 FQNNGV. Losses at the gene ends were 5 bases for V and 0 bases for J; bases not matched to a gene: 6. The CDR3 is CASSHGQGNSYEQYF. The CDR3 region has the DNA TGTGCCAGCAGCCATGGACAGGGAAACTCCTACGAGCAGTACTTC.

This clone was observed a few times. The chain combines TRBV5-6 with TRBJ2-7, with D perhaps TRBD2 (5 bases). The germline CDR1 and CDR2 sequences are SGHDT and YYEEEE. The CDR3 covers 14 residues. Trimming shortened V by 0 bases and J by 3 bases, and 10 bases separated the two germline ends. CDR3 in amino acids: CASSLVAGRYEQYF. DNA for the CDR3: TGTGCCAGCAGCTTGGTGGCGGGCCGCTACGAGCAGTACTTC.

This chain links TRBV9 with TRBJ2-7; TRBD1 aligns across 10 bases. Germline V CDR1 and CDR2: SGDLS, YYNGEE. CDR3 length equals 14 residues. The V gene end was trimmed by 2 bases and the J gene end by 6 bases; junction bases not matched to a gene: 5. The CDR3 is CASSVRDRGTEQYF. The CDR3 DNA sequence: TGTGCCAGCAGCGTGCGGGACAGGGGTACCGAGCAGTACTTC.

The gene calls are TRBV29-1 and TRBJ2-4, with D perhaps TRBD1 (6 bases). Between the trimmed V and J ends, which lost 0 bases and 7 bases, there was a span of 10 bases. Germline CDR1 SQVTM, CDR2 ANQGSEA. This CDR3 contains 13 residues. This CDR3 reads CSVEEGRGNIQYF. The CDR3 DNA sequence: TGCAGCGTTGAAGAGGGCAGGGGTAACATTCAGTACTTC.

This rearrangement joins TRBV27 to TRBJ2-5; the D gene is possibly TRBD2 (8 bases). Germline assignment: CDR1 MNHEY and CDR2 SMNVEV (reference sequence). CDR3 length equals 15 residues. The V end lost 4 bases, the J end lost 4 bases, and 16 bases lay between the germline ends. Here the CDR3 DNA reads TGTGCCAGCAGTTCGGGACTAGGGGGCACAGAGACCCAGTACTTC. It encodes CASSSGLGGTETQYF.

V is TRBV6-1 and J is TRBJ1-4; D gene ambiguous. Trimming removed 1 base from V and 2 bases from J, with 11 bases in between. This CDR3 has 16 residues. The germline CDR1 and CDR2 sequences are MNHNS and SASEGT. The CDR3 DNA reads TGTGCCAGCAGTGAAGTTGAAGGGAGGACTAATGAAAAACTGTTTTTT. This encodes CASSEVEGRTNEKLFF.

The chain employs TRBV5-1 and TRBJ2-1; tentative D call: TRBD1 (6 bases). Per germline, CDR1 SGHRS and CDR2 YFSETQ. The V end was cut by 4 bases, the J end by 2 bases, with 16 bases between. The CDR3 sequence is 16 residues long. The CDR3 DNA reads TGCGCCAGCAGCCCCGGACAGTTCACCCCCTACAATGAGCAGTTCTTC. This translates into CASSPGQFTPYNEQFF. Combining the CDR3 with reference TRBV5-1 and TRBJ2-1 gives the whole variable domain KAGVTQTPRYLIKTRGQQVTLSCSPISGHRSVSWYQQTPGQGLQFLFEYFSETQRNKGNFPGRFSGRQFSNSRSEMNVSTLELGDSALYLCASSPGQFTPYNEQFFGPGTRLTVL.

Here the CDR3 DNA reads TGTGCTAGTGGCATGGGTCCAACCTACGAGCAGTACTTC. This encodes CASGMGPTYEQYF. The genes are TRBV12-5 and TRBJ2-7; D remains unclear. Trimming took off 6 bases at V and 2 bases at J, with 11 bases between the two ends. The CDR3 loop spans 13 amino acids. Germline V gene sequence: CDR1 LGHNT, CDR2 FRNRAP.

V and J are TRBV29-1 and TRBJ1-6; 11 nucleotides agree with TRBD1. The CDR3 has 18 residues. The germline CDR1 and CDR2 sequences are SQVTM and ANQGSEA. Trimming removed 6 bases from V and 3 bases from J; junction bases left unmatched: 13. CDR3 in DNA: TGCAGCGTCGCACCCGGCCCCGGGACAGGGGGCTATAATTCACCCCTCCACTTT. Translation gives CSVAPGPGTGGYNSPLHF.

The V gene is TRBV29-1, the J gene TRBJ1-1; no definite D call. V was trimmed by 5 bases and J by 1 base, leaving 8 bases between them. This CDR3 is built from 12 residues. CDR1 is SQVTM and CDR2 is ANQGSEA in the germline V gene. The CDR3 is CSVLGENTEAFF. CDR3 nucleotide sequence: TGCAGCGTTCTAGGTGAGAACACTGAAGCTTTCTTT.

The chain is built from TRBV14 and TRBJ2-5; TRBD2 matches at 7 bases. Germline CDR1 is SGHDN and CDR2 is FVKESK. This CDR3 is built from 15 residues. V gave up 2 bases and J gave up 1 base; unmatched junction bases: 4. This CDR3 is CASSQPWGGQETQYF. Here the CDR3 DNA reads TGTGCCAGCAGCCAACCCTGGGGGGGCCAAGAGACCCAGTACTTC.

This chain uses TRBV5-1 with TRBJ2-5; 10 bases align to TRBD1. This CDR3 is 18 amino acids long. Germline V lookup: CDR1 SGHRS, CDR2 YFSETQ. The trim removed 5 bases at V and 2 bases at J, leaving 15 bases unmatched. DNA of the CDR3: TGCGCCAGCAGGAGGGACAGGGGTCTCCGGAGGGAGCAAGAGACCCAGTACTTC. It encodes CASRRDRGLRREQETQYF.

The rearrangement links TRBV4-1 to TRBJ2-5; 7 bases are a match to TRBD1. The length of the CDR3 is 15 residues. The germline CDR1 and CDR2 sequences are MGHRA and YSYEKL. Trimming took 3 bases from V and 1 from J; bases not matched to a gene: 5. CDR3 region: CASSQVQGVQETQYF. CDR3 nucleotides: TGCGCCAGCAGCCAGGTCCAGGGGGTCCAAGAGACCCAGTACTTC.

The chain carries TRBV9 and TRBJ1-2; 9 bases fit TRBD1. Germline V gene sequence: CDR1 SGDLS, CDR2 YYNGEE. CDR3 length: 16 residues. J gave up 4 bases and V 0 bases, and 7 bases lay outside the gene matches. The CDR3 DNA reads TGTGCCAGCAGCGTAGTGTGGGACAGGGTGATCTATGGCTACACCTTC. Protein product: CASSVVWDRVIYGYTF.